The present entry profiles one TCR beta chain with its context. Antigen specificity is unknown. TCRdb reprocessed the 5' RACE reads via MiXCR and lists one record per CDR3 protein. The sample comprises 350,000 to 450,000 distinct CDR3 sequences, 20% to 25% of which are singletons, and about an eighth rests with the top ten. The V gene's germline CDR1 is GTSNPN and CDR2 SVGIG (reference sequence). V dropped 5 bases and J dropped 2 bases, with 17 bases sitting between them. The CDR3 is 15 amino acids. This entry belongs to a study of CD8 T cells in ankylosing spondylitis. Notes on the study in general: Several highly homologous variants formed a TCR beta motif that appeared characteristic of ankylosing spondylitis blood.

Input material: blood, either unsorted or a sorted T cell fraction (not recorded which). This sequence originates from a male donor with ankylosing spondylitis or in good health (not recorded which). The rearrangement uses TRBV30 and TRBJ2-3, with D perhaps matching TRBD1 (6 bases). CDR3 residues: CAWPPGALHTDTQYF. CDR3 nucleotides: TGTGCCTGGCCCCCAGGGGCCCTTCACACAGATACGCAGTATTTT.